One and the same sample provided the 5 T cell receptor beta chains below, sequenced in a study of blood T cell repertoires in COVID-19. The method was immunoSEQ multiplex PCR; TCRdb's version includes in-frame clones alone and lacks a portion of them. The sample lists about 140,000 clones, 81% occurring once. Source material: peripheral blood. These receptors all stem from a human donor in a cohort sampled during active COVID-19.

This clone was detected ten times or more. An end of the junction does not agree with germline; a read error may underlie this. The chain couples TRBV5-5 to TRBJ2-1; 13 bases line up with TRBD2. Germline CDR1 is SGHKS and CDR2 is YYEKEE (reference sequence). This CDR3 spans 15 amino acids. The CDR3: CASILRLAGGGEQFF. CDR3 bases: TGTGCCAGCATCTTGAGACTAGCGGGGGGAGGTGAGCAGTTCTTC.

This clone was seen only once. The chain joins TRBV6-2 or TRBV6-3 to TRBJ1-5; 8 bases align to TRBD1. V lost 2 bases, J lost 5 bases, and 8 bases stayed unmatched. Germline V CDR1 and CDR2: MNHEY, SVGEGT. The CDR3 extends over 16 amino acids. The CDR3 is CASSYPRGQGHQPQHF. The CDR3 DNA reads TGTGCCAGCAGTTACCCACGAGGACAGGGCCATCAGCCCCAGCATTTT.

DNA for the CDR3: TGTGCCAGCAGCCAACGCGGGGAAGGCTACACCTTC. Its translation is CASSQRGEGYTF. The chain recombines TRBV3-1 (or the pseudogene TRBV3-2) with TRBJ1-2, with D uncertain. Trimming took 2 bases from V and 8 from J, leaving 9 bases between them. The CDR3 has 12 amino acids. The germline CDR1 and CDR2 sequences are LGHDT and YNNKEL (reference sequence).

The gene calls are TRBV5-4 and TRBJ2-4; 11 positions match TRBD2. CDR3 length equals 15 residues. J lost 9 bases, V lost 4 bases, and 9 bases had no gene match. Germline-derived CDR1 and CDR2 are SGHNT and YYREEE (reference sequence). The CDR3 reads CASSLSSGRAGIQYF. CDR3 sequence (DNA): TGTGCCAGCAGCCTTAGTAGCGGGAGGGCTGGCATTCAGTACTTC.

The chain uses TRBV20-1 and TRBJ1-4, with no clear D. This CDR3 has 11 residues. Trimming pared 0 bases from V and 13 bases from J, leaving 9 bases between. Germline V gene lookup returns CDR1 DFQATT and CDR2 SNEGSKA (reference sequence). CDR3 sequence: CSARDLGGLFF. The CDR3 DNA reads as TGCAGTGCTAGAGATCTGGGAGGACTGTTTTTT.